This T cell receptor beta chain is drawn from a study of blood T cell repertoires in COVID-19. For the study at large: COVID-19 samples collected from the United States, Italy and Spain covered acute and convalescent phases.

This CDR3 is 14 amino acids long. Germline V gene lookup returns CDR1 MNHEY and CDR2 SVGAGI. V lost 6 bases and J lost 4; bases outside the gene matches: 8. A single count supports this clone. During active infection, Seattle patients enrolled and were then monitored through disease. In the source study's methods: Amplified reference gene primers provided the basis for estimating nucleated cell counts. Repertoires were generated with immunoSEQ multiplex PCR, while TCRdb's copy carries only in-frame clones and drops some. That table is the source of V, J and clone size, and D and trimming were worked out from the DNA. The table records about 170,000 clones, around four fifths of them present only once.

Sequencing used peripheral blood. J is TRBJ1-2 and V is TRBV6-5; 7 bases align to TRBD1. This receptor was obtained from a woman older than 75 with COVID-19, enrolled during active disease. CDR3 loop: CASSLRQGSYGYTF. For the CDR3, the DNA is TGTGCCAGCAGCCTTAGACAGGGCTCCTATGGCTACACCTTC.